The T cell receptor (beta chain) under discussion was sequenced for a study of shared clonotypes between healthy human individuals. General study points: Investigators expected sequencing depth to affect clonotype sharing among donors.

Genomic DNA belonging to each subset was distributed in equal measure over several immunoSEQ plates. Profiling relied on immunoSEQ multiplex PCR, and the TCRdb table lists in-frame clones only, not all of them. The sample lists over a million clones; about 84% were seen once. Comment on this clone: What it binds is unknown. The sample has other DNA sequences that encode this CDR3 too.

This receptor was taken from a young man in good health. Some clones in this sample may be carry-over from other donors' samples. The source material was memory CD4+ T cells from PBMCs. The sample's subset: CD45RA-negative fraction.

CDR3 bases: TGTGCCAGCAGCCCCACTAGCGGGGGGACCTACGAGCAGTACTTC. It translates to CASSPTSGGTYEQYF. The chain joins TRBV27 to TRBJ2-7; 12 bases align to TRBD2. Germline assignment: CDR1 MNHEY and CDR2 SMNVEV (reference sequence). V lost 6 bases, J lost 2 bases, and 5 bases stayed unmatched. The CDR3 totals 15 residues.